What follows is one TCR beta chain and its context. CDR1 is ENHRY, CDR2 SYGVKD, per germline. The CDR3 has 13 residues. Trimming removed 3 bases from V and 5 bases from J, with 7 bases in between. This sample was included in a study of blood T cell repertoires in COVID-19. On the study more broadly: There were acute and convalescent COVID-19 samples, and they came from the United States, Italy and Spain. T cells, B-cell-depleted T cells, or PBMCs supplied cDNA or gDNA.

Original methodology: Amplification of reference gene primers was used by the study to estimate nucleated cell counts. The assay was immunoSEQ multiplex PCR, and TCRdb's table has in-frame clones only and misses some. For V, J and clone size, that table is used; D and trimming come from the DNA. The sample contains about 130,000 clones, 55% to 75% of which appear only once. The sequencing input was peripheral blood. The TCR comes from a woman in her sixties or seventies with acute or convalescent COVID-19. V and J are TRBV10-3 and TRBJ2-2; a weak D match, TRBD1 (6 bases). The CDR3 nucleotides read TGTGCCATCAGTGAAGGGGGTACCGGGGAGCTGTTTTTT. This encodes CAISEGGTGELFF.